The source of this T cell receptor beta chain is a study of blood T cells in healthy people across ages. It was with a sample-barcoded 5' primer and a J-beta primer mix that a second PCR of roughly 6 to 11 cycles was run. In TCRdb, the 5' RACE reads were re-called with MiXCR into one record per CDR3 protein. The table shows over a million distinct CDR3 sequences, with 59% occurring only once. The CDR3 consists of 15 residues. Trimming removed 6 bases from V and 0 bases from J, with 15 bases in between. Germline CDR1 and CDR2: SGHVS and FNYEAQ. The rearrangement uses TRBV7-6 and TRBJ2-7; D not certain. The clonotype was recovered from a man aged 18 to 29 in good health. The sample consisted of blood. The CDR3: CASSRNHYYSYEQYF. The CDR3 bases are TGTGCCAGCAGTCGGAACCACTACTACTCCTACGAGCAGTACTTC.